The rows below give T cell receptor beta chains drawn from one sample of a study of beta chain features in type 1 diabetes. Assay: immunoSEQ multiplex PCR; the TCRdb copy retains only in-frame clones and omits some. The data contain 25,000 or so clones, over 60% of them singletons. Sample: Tregs from blood. The origin of the receptors is a woman between 40 and 55 years old in good health. Both conserved end residues are trimmed from each CDR3. Each record gives: D gene, J gene, V gene, CDR3 protein. D genes are given only for firm matches.

.,TRBJ2-7,TRBV19,ASMGGPYEQY
.,TRBJ2-1,TRBV5-1,ASSRTDNSYNEQF
.,TRBJ1-2,TRBV7-8,ASSQRDLRYGYT
.,TRBJ2-3,TRBV5-6,ASSSDSPYTQY
.,TRBJ1-1,TRBV5-1,ASSLAGKNTEAF
TRBD1,TRBJ2-1,TRBV2,ASSALDRDEQF
TRBD2,TRBJ2-7,TRBV25-1,ASSPHPGTSSDEQY
.,TRBJ2-3,TRBV6-1,ASSEKAGFSDTQY
TRBD1,TRBJ2-1,TRBV18,ASSPGTALDNEQF
.,TRBJ2-7,TRBV29-1,SVGRSPYEQY
TRBD1,TRBJ2-3,TRBV6-1,ASSEALTGTGHTDTQY
TRBD2,TRBJ2-7,TRBV19,ASSITSGGSYEQY
.,TRBJ2-5,TRBV29-1,SVEGVGSETQY
TRBD1,TRBJ2-7,TRBV29-1,SVSTGTGGNEQY
TRBD2,TRBJ2-7,TRBV2,ASNGGSGGYEQY
.,TRBJ2-5,TRBV29-1,SVFRGQETQY
TRBD2,TRBJ2-1,TRBV2,ASTGESGGVNEQF